This T cell receptor (beta chain) emerged from a study of blood T cell repertoires in COVID-19. Study-level background: Italy, Spain and the United States were the sources of the convalescent and acute COVID-19 samples. In each case, the material was cDNA or gDNA derived from T cells, B-cell-depleted T cells, or PBMCs.

This clone was counted a few times. Cohort 3 donors counted as recovered after two negative PCRs, clearance, or resolved symptoms. Data came from immunoSEQ multiplex PCR; TCRdb stores just in-frame clones and leaves some out. Of under 250,000 clones in the sample, 70% to 90% were seen once. The length of the CDR3 is 12 residues. The J segment lost 9 bases and the V segment lost 5 bases, leaving 5 bases of the junction unmatched. Germline V CDR1 and CDR2: MDHEN, SYDVKM. V gene TRBV28 combines with J gene TRBJ1-2, with 8 bases identical to TRBD1. The sequence came from a man aged 35 to 55 who had recovered from COVID-19. The sample comprised PBMCs or T cells enriched from blood (not recorded which). The CDR3 DNA reads TGTGCCAGCAGTACCCAGGGGGCTAGCTACACCTTC. Its translation: CASSTQGASYTF.